The 17 T cell receptor beta chains listed next were all sequenced from one sample in a study of OX40 agonist ivuxolimab in advanced cancers. Sequenced by immunoSEQ multiplex PCR; TCRdb stores in-frame clones only, minus some. The sample lists about 79,000 clones; about 91% were seen once. The sample in question was CD4+ or CD8+ T cells sorted from blood, obtained in a trial of the OX40 agonist ivuxolimab. Receptors originate from an adult with an advanced solid tumor such as melanoma, head and neck, liver or kidney cancer.

The chain carries TRBV5-1 and TRBJ2-4; the D gene is possibly TRBD2 (7 bases). Germline CDR1 is SGHRS and CDR2 is YFSETQ. Trimming took 4 bases from V and 3 from J, leaving 11 bases between them. The CDR3 contains 14 residues. The chain's CDR3 is CASSRGGGKNIQYF. CDR3 bases: TGCGCCAGCAGCAGGGGAGGGGGCAAAAACATTCAGTACTTC.

The chain joins TRBV7-9 to TRBJ2-2, with D tentatively TRBD1 (5 bases). Germline V gene data show CDR1 as SEHNR and CDR2 as FQNEAQ (reference sequence). The CDR3 is 15 residues long. The germline V and J ends were trimmed by 5 bases and 0 bases, with 10 bases remaining between them. The CDR3 loop is CASSLTGSNTGELFF. For the CDR3, the DNA is TGTGCCAGCAGCCTAACAGGATCGAACACCGGGGAGCTGTTTTTT.

This rearrangement joins TRBV6-5 to TRBJ2-5; D remains unclear. The DNA end favors TRBJ2-7, so the J call may be wrong. The CDR3 runs 11 residues. Germline CDR1 is MNHEY and CDR2 is SVGAGI. Here the CDR3 reads CASRDPYEQYF. CDR3 sequence (DNA): TGTGCCAGCCGCGACCCTTACGAGCAGTACTTC.

This clone has just one count. The CDR3 region has the DNA TGTGCCAGCAGTGAAGCATCGGCTCAGCCCCAGCATTTT. It codes for CASSEASAQPQHF. The chain combines TRBV6-1 with TRBJ1-5; D is unresolved. V lost 0 bases and J lost 6, with 6 bases in between. The germline CDR1 and CDR2 sequences are MNHNS and SASEGT. This CDR3 has 13 amino acids.

This clone has a single count. J is TRBJ2-6 and V is TRBV6-5; 7 positions match TRBD1. CDR3 length equals 16 residues. V shed 2 bases, J shed 2 bases, and the junction held 3 bases outside the gene matches. From germline, CDR1 is MNHEY and CDR2 SVGAGI. CDR3 DNA: TGTGCCAGCAGTTACGGAACAGGGGCTGGGGCCAACGTCCTGACTTTC. Residues: CASSYGTGAGANVLTF.

The V call is TRBV4-1, the J call TRBJ1-6; D is perhaps TRBD1 (5 bases). The V end was cut by 0 bases, the J end by 14 bases, with 17 bases between. Looked up from germline, CDR1 is MGHRA and CDR2 is YSYEKL. This CDR3 is built from 15 residues. The CDR3 here is CASSQDRQGRGSLHF. The CDR3 DNA sequence: TGCGCCAGCAGCCAAGATAGGCAGGGACGAGGGTCCCTCCACTTT.

This clone came up a few times. The chain couples TRBV19 to TRBJ1-1; D may be TRBD1 (5 bases). The germline V gene encodes CDR1 LNHDA and CDR2 SQIVND (reference sequence). The V and J ends lost 2 bases and 4 bases respectively, with 14 bases between them. This CDR3 has 15 amino acids. The CDR3 region has the DNA TGTGCCAGTAGTATAATCGGCAGGGAAGGCACTGAAGCTTTCTTT. This sequence encodes CASSIIGREGTEAFF. The full variable domain, in which reference TRBV19 and TRBJ1-1 provide the parts outside the CDR3, is DGGITQSPKYLFRKEGQNVTLSCEQNLNHDAMYWYRQDPGQGLRLIYYSQIVNDFQKGDIAEGYSVSREKKESFPLTVTSAQKNPTAFYLCASSIIGREGTEAFFGQGTRLTVV.

V gene TRBV30 combines with J gene TRBJ2-1; the match to TRBD2 covers 7 bases. Losses at the gene ends were 3 bases for V and 0 bases for J; bases not matched to a gene: 2. Germline CDR1 and CDR2: GTSNPN and SVGIG (reference sequence). This CDR3 has 14 amino acids. CDR3 region: CAWSRGSSYNEQFF. CDR3 bases: TGTGCCTGGAGCCGCGGGAGCTCCTACAATGAGCAGTTCTTC.

The chain employs TRBV19 and TRBJ2-2; 7 nucleotides align to TRBD1. With 6 bases clipped from V and 1 base from J, the junction kept 5 bases outside the gene matches. CDR1 LNHDA and CDR2 SQIVND come from the germline V gene (reference sequence). There are 15 residues in the CDR3. This CDR3 reads CASRITGENTGELFF. CDR3 nucleotides: TGTGCCAGTAGGATTACAGGGGAGAACACCGGGGAGCTGTTTTTT. The whole variable domain, remainder taken from reference TRBV19 and TRBJ2-2, is DGGITQSPKYLFRKEGQNVTLSCEQNLNHDAMYWYRQDPGQGLRLIYYSQIVNDFQKGDIAEGYSVSREKKESFPLTVTSAQKNPTAFYLCASRITGENTGELFFGEGSRLTVL.

The rearrangement uses TRBV7-2 and TRBJ1-2; D remains unclear. V shed 5 bases and J shed 11 bases, with 12 bases lying between them. There are 11 residues in the CDR3. CDR1 is SGHTA and CDR2 is FQGNSA in the germline V gene. The CDR3 region is CASSAGRDYTF. In DNA, the CDR3 is TGTGCCAGCAGCGCCGGAAGGGATTACACCTTC. The full variable domain, rest sourced from reference TRBV7-2 and TRBJ1-2, is GAGVSQSPSNKVTEKGKDVELRCDPISGHTALYWYRQSLGQGLEFLIYFQGNSAPDKSGLPSDRFSAERTGGSVSTLTIQRTQQEDSAVYLCASSAGRDYTFGSGTRLTVV.

This clone was detected once. V and J are TRBV10-2 and TRBJ1-1, with no clear D. The V and J ends lost 5 bases and 4 bases respectively, with 8 bases between them. Per germline, CDR1 WSHSY and CDR2 SAAADI. There are 12 residues in the CDR3. This CDR3 is CASSRTGTEAFF. CDR3 sequence (DNA): TGCGCCAGCAGTCGGACTGGCACTGAAGCTTTCTTT.

The V gene is TRBV4-1, the J gene TRBJ2-1; 10 nucleotides match TRBD2. The CDR3 has 16 amino acids. Trimming at V came to 2 bases and at J to 3 bases, leaving 4 bases not matched to a gene. Germline CDR1 and CDR2: MGHRA and YSYEKL. The CDR3 DNA reads as TGCGCCAGCAGCCAACTAGCGGGAGTAAGCTACAATGAGCAGTTCTTC. It codes for CASSQLAGVSYNEQFF.

This chain connects TRBV2 to TRBJ2-1; 11 bases fit TRBD2. Germline V gene lookup returns CDR1 SNHLY and CDR2 FYNNEI. The CDR3 is made up of 15 amino acids. The V segment lost 5 bases and the J segment 2 bases; nucleotides outside the gene matches: 2. The CDR3 coding sequence is TGTGCCAGCAGTAGACTAGCGGGAACCTACAATGAGCAGTTCTTC. It encodes CASSRLAGTYNEQFF.

The chain carries TRBV5-6 and TRBJ2-7; 12 positions match TRBD2. The V gene's germline CDR1 is SGHDT and CDR2 YYEEEE. The CDR3 extends over 15 amino acids. Trimming cost V 2 bases and J 2 bases; bases outside gene matches: 2. CDR3 sequence reads: CASSFRTSGAYEQYF. CDR3 sequence (DNA): TGTGCCAGCAGCTTCCGGACTAGCGGGGCCTACGAGCAGTACTTC.

V is TRBV18 and J is TRBJ1-4, with a possible D match to TRBD1 (6 bases). The germline gives CDR1 KGHSH, CDR2 LQKENI. The CDR3 loop spans 14 amino acids. Trimming cost V 2 bases and J 5 bases, with 9 bases left between them. The CDR3: CASSPRGGNEKLFF. The CDR3 DNA reads as TGTGCCAGCTCACCAAGGGGGGGAAATGAAAAACTGTTTTTT.

The chain employs TRBV15 and TRBJ2-1; 9 bases are a match to TRBD2. Trimming removed 3 bases from V and 7 bases from J; junction bases left unmatched: 7. Germline V lookup: CDR1 LNHNV, CDR2 YYDKDF (reference sequence). The CDR3 totals 15 residues. This chain's CDR3 is CATSSGLANWNEQFF. For the CDR3, the DNA is TGTGCCACCAGCAGCGGACTAGCGAATTGGAATGAGCAGTTCTTC.

This clone appeared once. This chain links TRBV5-1 with TRBJ1-2; TRBD1 matches 8 bases. Germline V gene sequence: CDR1 SGHRS, CDR2 YFSETQ. The trim removed 0 bases at V and 8 bases at J, leaving 9 bases unmatched. This CDR3 is built from 15 residues. CDR3 DNA sequence: TGCGCCAGCAGCTTGGAGGGGCAGGGGGCATGGGGCTACACCTTC. This encodes CASSLEGQGAWGYTF.